Described below is a single TCR beta chain sequence and its context. Trimming pared 0 bases from V and 5 bases from J, leaving 17 bases between. This CDR3 spans 17 amino acids. Per the germline V gene, CDR1 is SGDLS and CDR2 is YYNGEE. TCRdb re-derived calls from the 5' RACE reads in MiXCR, one entry per CDR3 protein. The table records 25,000 to 30,000 distinct CDR3 sequences, about 5.1% of them present only once. The record originates from a study of CD8 T cells in ankylosing spondylitis. The receptor's source is a female donor with ankylosing spondylitis or in good health (not recorded which). Sequenced: blood, either unsorted or a sorted T cell fraction (not recorded which). The J gene is TRBJ2-2, the V gene TRBV9; possibly TRBD2 for D (5 bases). The DNA for the CDR3 is TGTGCCAGCAGCGTAGACCTTCAGAGAGGACTTACCGGGGAGCTGTTTTTT. Residues: CASSVDLQRGLTGELFF.